This T cell receptor (beta chain) is drawn from a study of T cells after yellow fever vaccination. The wider study: Where fractions had low cell numbers, libraries were prepared from them with the SMART-Seq v4 Ultra Low Input RNA kit.

5'RACE template switching added a universal primer site and UMIs to TCR cDNA. MiXCR, run by TCRdb on the 5' RACE reads, gives a single entry per CDR3 protein. The data hold around 590,000 distinct CDR3 sequences, with 9% to 15% observed a single time. Findings and caveats of the study: CD4 and CD8 compartments shared a small share of clonotypes, likely from convergent recombination. The secondary response was weaker but peaked faster, day 5 versus 15.

This clonotype has only a few counts. As yet, its antigen is unknown. The sequence came from a young man who received the YFV17D yellow fever vaccine. The sequences come from PBMCs, collected on the day of the yellow fever booster vaccination.

The CDR3 coding sequence is TGTGCCAGCAGCGTTGGGGCCAGCTCCTACAATGAGCAGTTCTTC. Protein product: CASSVGASSYNEQFF. This chain links TRBV9 with TRBJ2-1; the D gene is possibly TRBD1 (5 bases). The V end was cut by 2 bases, the J end by 0 bases, with 9 bases between. This CDR3 comprises 15 residues. CDR1 SGDLS and CDR2 YYNGEE come from the germline V gene.